A single sample is the source of the 32 T cell receptor beta chains below, sequenced in a study of neurological immune-mediated disorders. Documented time point: technical triplicate 2. TCRdb re-called the 5' RACE reads with MiXCR, one entry per CDR3 protein. The repertoire holds about 59,000 distinct CDR3 sequences, approximately 25% seen once, with less than 6% in the top ten. The specimen sequenced was PBMCs. The receptors stem from a man between 60 and 75 years old with HTLV-1-associated myelopathy (HAM/TSP).

This clonotype came up many times. This chain links TRBV20-1 with TRBJ2-3, with D possibly TRBD1 on 6 matching bases. CDR1 and CDR2 from the germline V gene are DFQATT and SNEGSKA (reference sequence). The CDR3 is 13 residues long. V lost 3 bases and J lost 2, with 9 bases in between. CDR3 region: CSASRDNTDTQYF. The CDR3 DNA is TGCAGTGCTAGTAGGGACAACACAGATACGCAGTATTTT.

V is TRBV6-2 or TRBV6-3 and J is TRBJ1-4, with D unresolved. CDR3 length equals 19 residues. V shed 1 base and J shed 0 bases, with 18 bases lying between them. The germline CDR1 and CDR2 sequences are MNHEY and SVGEGT. The CDR3 region has the DNA TGTGCCAGCAGTTACTTGGTGGGGATAGGGATCGCAACTAATGAAAAACTGTTTTTT. Translated, it gives CASSYLVGIGIATNEKLFF.

Within the sample, this clonotype is medium-sized. The V call is TRBV28, the J call TRBJ2-3; D may be TRBD2 (6 bases). Germline-derived CDR1 and CDR2 are MDHEN and SYDVKM. The CDR3 loop spans 15 amino acids. Trimming removed 2 bases from V and 5 bases from J, with 14 bases in between. For the CDR3, the DNA is TGTGCCAGCAGTTTAAATCCGGGAGTAGGAGATACGCAGTATTTT. Its protein is CASSLNPGVGDTQYF.

This clonotype has ten or more counts. The chain is built from TRBV5-1 and TRBJ2-1; D tentatively fits TRBD1 or TRBD2 (5 bases each). CDR3 length: 16 residues. V dropped 0 bases and J dropped 5 bases, with 15 bases sitting between them. The germline V gene encodes CDR1 SGHRS and CDR2 YFSETQ. The CDR3 region has the DNA TGCGCCAGCAGCTTGGAGTACGTTAGAGGGGACAATGAGCAGTTCTTC. This sequence encodes CASSLEYVRGDNEQFF. Using reference TRBV5-1 and TRBJ2-1 for the parts outside the CDR3, the full variable domain is KAGVTQTPRYLIKTRGQQVTLSCSPISGHRSVSWYQQTPGQGLQFLFEYFSETQRNKGNFPGRFSGRQFSNSRSEMNVSTLELGDSALYLCASSLEYVRGDNEQFFGPGTRLTVL.

This clonotype was counted at least ten times. This chain uses TRBV5-5 with TRBJ2-3; D ambiguous. CDR3 length: 16 residues. V was pared by 0 bases and J by 2 bases, with 13 bases between. Germline CDR1 and CDR2: SGHKS and YYEKEE (reference sequence). For the CDR3, the DNA is TGTGCCAGCAGCTTGGAGGGCAGGAGCCCCACAGATACGCAGTATTTT. This gives the protein CASSLEGRSPTDTQYF.

There are many counts of this clonotype. V gene TRBV14 combines with J gene TRBJ1-1; D is perhaps TRBD1 (6 bases). The germline V and J ends were trimmed by 3 bases and 4 bases, with 12 bases remaining between them. Per germline, CDR1 SGHDN and CDR2 FVKESK. The CDR3 has 14 amino acids. CDR3 region: CASSHGGSSTEAFF. CDR3 coding DNA: TGTGCCAGCAGCCATGGGGGCAGTAGCACTGAAGCTTTCTTT.

This clonotype was picked up many times. V is TRBV20-1 and J is TRBJ2-7; 7 nucleotides line up with TRBD1. This CDR3 contains 12 residues. Germline V gives CDR1 DFQATT, CDR2 SNEGSKA (reference sequence). V shed 6 bases, J shed 2 bases, and the junction held 4 bases outside the gene matches. DNA for the CDR3: TGCAGTGCAAATGGACAGGCCTACGAGCAGTACTTC. It translates to CSANGQAYEQYF.

This clonotype was seen at least ten times. The chain is built from TRBV20-1 and TRBJ2-7; 11 bases line up with TRBD1. Losses at the gene ends were 0 bases for V and 4 bases for J; bases not matched to a gene: 8. Germline V gene sequence: CDR1 DFQATT, CDR2 SNEGSKA (reference sequence). The CDR3 is 16 amino acids. In DNA form, the CDR3 reads TGCAGTGCTAGAGATCCAACGGACAGGGGGCGATACGAGCAGTACTTC. This encodes CSARDPTDRGRYEQYF.

The CDR3 reads CASSQARSSGEYF. CDR3 nucleotide sequence: TGTGCCAGCAGCCAAGCAAGAAGTAGCGGGGAGTATTTT. The gene calls are TRBV4-2 and TRBJ2-3, with 8 nucleotides matching TRBD2. Germline loops: CDR1 LGHNA, CDR2 YNFKEQ. The CDR3 length is 13 residues. V gave up 1 base and J gave up 13 bases; unmatched junction bases: 7.

This clonotype was seen repeatedly, ten times or more. The chain has TRBV12-3 or TRBV12-4 and TRBJ1-2, with a possible D match to TRBD1 (5 bases). The CDR3 is 12 residues long. V was cut by 3 bases and J by 8 bases, with 10 bases left in between. In DNA form, the CDR3 reads TGTGCCAGCAGTTTCGGGACGCGGGGCTACACCTTC. Its protein is CASSFGTRGYTF.

This clonotype was seen only a few times. V is TRBV29-1 and J is TRBJ2-7; D gene unclear. The ends were cut back, 4 bases at V and 0 bases at J, with 10 bases in the middle. The V gene's germline CDR1 is SQVTM and CDR2 ANQGSEA. CDR3 length equals 13 residues. The CDR3 nucleotides are TGCAGCGTTGCCACTGTGAGCTCCTACGAGCAGTACTTC. Translated, it gives CSVATVSSYEQYF.

The gene calls are TRBV4-1 and TRBJ1-5; tentatively, D is TRBD1 (5 bases). The CDR3 runs 16 residues. The germline V gene encodes CDR1 MGHRA and CDR2 YSYEKL. The ends were cut back, 5 bases at V and 5 bases at J, with 19 bases in the middle. CDR3 region: CASSSGGGGDYQPQHF. In nucleotides, the CDR3 is TGCGCCAGCAGCTCGGGGGGGGGAGGGGACTATCAGCCCCAGCATTTT.

The V gene is TRBV9, the J gene TRBJ1-1; 7 bases map to TRBD1. The CDR3 runs 18 residues. From germline, CDR1 is SGDLS and CDR2 YYNGEE. Germline trimming cut 0 bases from V and 6 bases from J; bases unmatched to any gene: 17. CDR3: CASSVADRILSRGSEAFF. The CDR3, as DNA: TGTGCCAGCAGCGTAGCTGATCGAATCTTGTCCAGGGGGTCTGAAGCTTTCTTT.

This clonotype was recorded once. Because the CDR3 is missing its conserved closing phenylalanine or tryptophan, this is likely a read error. The gene calls are TRBV20-1 and TRBJ2-7, with TRBD2 matching 7 bases. V gave up 2 bases and J gave up 5 bases; unmatched junction bases: 9. Germline CDR1 reads DFQATT; CDR2 reads SNEGSKA (reference sequence). The CDR3 length is 14 residues. CDR3 amino acids: CSARPTGLMNEQYI. DNA of the CDR3: TGCAGTGCTAGACCCACGGGACTAATGAACGAGCAGTACATC.

This clonotype was counted ten times or more. This sequence joins TRBV5-1 and TRBJ2-2; D not certain. The germline V and J ends were trimmed by 0 bases and 6 bases, with 6 bases remaining between them. CDR1 and CDR2 (germline): SGHRS, YFSETQ. The CDR3 runs 13 residues. The CDR3 loop reads CASSLGFPGELFF. The DNA for the CDR3 is TGCGCCAGCAGCTTGGGTTTCCCCGGGGAGCTGTTTTTT. Full variable domain (rest looked up from reference TRBV5-1 and TRBJ2-2): KAGVTQTPRYLIKTRGQQVTLSCSPISGHRSVSWYQQTPGQGLQFLFEYFSETQRNKGNFPGRFSGRQFSNSRSEMNVSTLELGDSALYLCASSLGFPGELFFGEGSRLTVL.

This clonotype has just a few counts. The V and J genes are TRBV5-5 and TRBJ2-1; TRBD2 aligns across 7 bases. The V and J ends lost 1 base and 5 bases, in that order; junction bases with no gene match: 9. Germline V gives CDR1 SGHKS, CDR2 YYEKEE (reference sequence). This CDR3 comprises 16 residues. The CDR3 DNA reads as TGTGCCAGCAGCTTGCCGCTAGCGGCCGACCACAATGAGCAGTTCTTC. Its protein product is CASSLPLAADHNEQFF.

The V gene is TRBV11-2, the J gene TRBJ2-7, with D maybe TRBD2 (6 bases). The CDR3 has 13 amino acids. Germline V lookup: CDR1 SGHAT, CDR2 FQNNGV. V gave up 7 bases and J gave up 7 bases, with 17 bases separating them. CDR3 nucleotides: TGTGCCAGCACCTTCTTGGGGGGAGAGGAGCAGTACTTC. This sequence encodes CASTFLGGEEQYF.

The table lists this clonotype with many counts. The chain links TRBV28 to TRBJ1-5; 8 bases are shared with TRBD1. V dropped 5 bases and J dropped 3; count of bases not matched to a gene: 6. Looked up from germline, CDR1 is MDHEN and CDR2 is SYDVKM. CDR3 length: 15 residues. This CDR3 is CASSPPGQVNQPQHF. CDR3 in DNA: TGTGCCAGCAGTCCCCCGGGACAGGTCAATCAGCCCCAGCATTTT. The whole variable domain, remainder taken from reference TRBV28 and TRBJ1-5, is DVKVTQSSRYLVKRTGEKVFLECVQDMDHENMFWYRQDPGLGLRLIYFSYDVKMKEKGDIPEGYSVSREKKERFSLILESASTNQTSMYLCASSPPGQVNQPQHFGDGTRLSIL.

J is TRBJ2-3 and V is TRBV19; maybe TRBD2 (6 bases). The V end lost 6 bases, the J end lost 2 bases, and 15 bases lay between the germline ends. The CDR3 runs 15 residues. Germline assignment: CDR1 LNHDA and CDR2 SQIVND (reference sequence). CDR3 sequence reads: CASSHPGLNTDTQYF. The CDR3 bases are TGTGCCAGTAGCCACCCGGGACTTAACACAGATACGCAGTATTTT.

The V and J genes are TRBV6-1 and TRBJ2-2, with no clear D. The CDR3 totals 13 residues. The V end was cut by 2 bases, the J end by 6 bases, with 7 bases between. Germline V gene lookup returns CDR1 MNHNS and CDR2 SASEGT. The CDR3 DNA sequence: TGTGCCAGCAGTGAAACCATGGCCGGGGAGCTGTTTTTT. Its protein product is CASSETMAGELFF.

V usage is TRBV5-1 and J usage is TRBJ2-7, with D possibly matching TRBD2 (6 bases). Trimming stripped 2 bases from V and 2 bases from J, with 11 bases between. Germline V gene sequence: CDR1 SGHRS, CDR2 YFSETQ. The CDR3 has 14 amino acids. CDR3 in amino acids: CASSFGGAAYEQYF. CDR3 DNA sequence: TGCGCCAGCAGCTTCGGAGGGGCGGCCTACGAGCAGTACTTC.

This clonotype has a count of ten or more. The J gene is TRBJ2-3, the V gene TRBV29-1; a possible D gene is TRBD2 (6 bases). CDR3 length equals 14 residues. V was clipped by 1 base and J by 2 bases, with 10 bases between them. In germline, CDR1 is SQVTM, CDR2 ANQGSEA. Written as DNA, the CDR3 is TGCAGCGTTGAAGCCGGGAGATACACAGATACGCAGTATTTT. This gives the protein CSVEAGRYTDTQYF.

This chain joins TRBV20-1 and TRBJ2-2; the match to TRBD2 covers 16 bases. Germline CDR1 DFQATT, CDR2 SNEGSKA (reference sequence). The V gene end was trimmed by 5 bases and the J gene end by 6 bases; junction bases not matched to a gene: 3. The CDR3 contains 15 residues. CDR3 sequence: CSASGTSGRAGELFF. The CDR3 bases are TGCAGTGCTTCCGGGACTAGCGGGAGGGCCGGGGAGCTGTTTTTT.

This clonotype showed up many times. V and J are TRBV29-1 and TRBJ1-1, with D unresolved. The CDR3 runs to 13 residues. CDR1 is SQVTM, CDR2 ANQGSEA, per germline. Between the trimmed V and J ends, which lost 1 base and 3 bases, there was a span of 9 bases. DNA of the CDR3: TGCAGCGTTGAAGGGGGATTGGACACTGAAGCTTTCTTT. Translation gives CSVEGGLDTEAFF.

This clonotype showed up many times. The rearrangement joins TRBV18 to TRBJ2-2, with unresolved D. The V end lost 2 bases, the J end lost 1 base, and 5 bases lay between the germline ends. The length of the CDR3 is 14 residues. Looked up from germline, CDR1 is KGHSH and CDR2 is LQKENI. The CDR3 is CASSPTGNTGELFF. In DNA, the CDR3 is TGTGCCAGCTCACCAACGGGGAACACCGGGGAGCTGTTTTTT.

This clonotype was observed many times. V gene TRBV4-2 combines with J gene TRBJ2-7; D perhaps matches TRBD1 (5 bases). CDR1 LGHNA and CDR2 YNFKEQ come from the germline V gene. The CDR3 loop spans 16 amino acids. V was trimmed by 0 bases and J by 2 bases, leaving 14 bases between them. The CDR3 DNA sequence: TGTGCCAGCAGCCAAGATATGGGGCAACTCACCTACGAGCAGTACTTC. Translating it yields CASSQDMGQLTYEQYF.

This clonotype has ten or more counts. This chain joins TRBV29-1 and TRBJ1-1; 8 bases line up with TRBD1. Germline values: CDR1 SQVTM, CDR2 ANQGSEA. The CDR3 sequence is 13 residues long. The V segment lost 7 bases and the J segment 9 bases; nucleotides outside the gene matches: 13. DNA for the CDR3: TGCAGCGCCGGAGAGCAGGGGGCTGGGCAAGCTTTCTTT. This codes for CSAGEQGAGQAFF. Filled out from reference TRBV29-1 and TRBJ1-1, the complete variable domain reads SAVISQKPSRDICQRGTSLTIQCQVDSQVTMMFWYRQQPGQSLTLIATANQGSEATYESGFVIDKFPISRPNLTFSTLTVSNMSPEDSSIYLCSAGEQGAGQAFFGQGTRLTVV.

This clonotype was found many times. The rearrangement uses TRBV7-2 and TRBJ2-5; D is unresolved. Germline CDR1 and CDR2: SGHTA and FQGNSA. V was trimmed by 5 bases and J by 4 bases, leaving 11 bases between them. The CDR3 loop spans 13 amino acids. The CDR3 here is CASSLQVAETQYF. In DNA, the CDR3 is TGTGCCAGCAGCCTCCAGGTTGCAGAGACCCAGTACTTC.

The rearrangement joins TRBV12-3 or TRBV12-4 to TRBJ2-3; possible D gene TRBD2, 6 bases. V was shortened by 3 bases and J by 2 bases, with 12 bases between the two germline ends. This CDR3 is 15 amino acids long. CDR3 nucleotide sequence: TGTGCCAGCAGTTTCGGAGGGGTCTACACAGATACGCAGTATTTT. Translated: CASSFGGVYTDTQYF.

This chain links TRBV5-1 with TRBJ2-1; D is possibly TRBD2 (5 bases). Looked up from germline, CDR1 is SGHRS and CDR2 is YFSETQ. Trimming cost V 0 bases and J 6 bases, with 13 bases left between them. The CDR3 is 15 residues long. CDR3 sequence (DNA): TGCGCCAGCAGCTTGGGGGATCTAGCCCCCAATGAGCAGTTCTTC. Translating gives CASSLGDLAPNEQFF.

This clonotype was counted ten times or more. The rearrangement uses TRBV11-3 and TRBJ2-1; 8 bases map to TRBD2. Germline-derived CDR1 and CDR2 are SGHNT and YENEEA. V shed 5 bases, J shed 9 bases, and the junction held 9 bases outside the gene matches. This CDR3 comprises 14 residues. The CDR3 DNA reads as TGTGCCAGCAGCATTCAAGCGGGAGTGGTTGAGCAGTTCTTC. It encodes CASSIQAGVVEQFF.

This clonotype was seen ten or more times. This chain joins TRBV9 and TRBJ2-7; D uncertain. Trimming took off 0 bases at V and 0 bases at J, with 7 bases between the two ends. The length of the CDR3 is 14 residues. Germline CDR1 and CDR2: SGDLS and YYNGEE. The CDR3 nucleotides are TGTGCCAGCAGCGTAGGCAGGAACTCCTACGAGCAGTACTTC. Protein product: CASSVGRNSYEQYF.